This T cell receptor beta chain was documented in a study of T cell changes during pregnancy in multiple sclerosis (dated by TCRdb to about 2019). Concerning the study at large: Changes in the T cell repertoire over the course of pregnancy were examined in this study in women with multiple sclerosis.

Note on this clone: Its antigen has not been determined. No base quality values were provided; no much bigger clone lies one nucleotide off.

The CDR3 runs 16 residues from the cysteine to the phenylalanine. Only the CDR3 DNA is retained, 48 bases long and in frame from the first base. As encoded in the germline V gene, CDR1 is SGHRS while CDR2 is YFSETQ. After removal of 3 bases from V and 0 bases from J, the junction retains 3 bases not matched to a gene. Library generation was performed with the immunoSEQ multiplex PCR assay. This immuneACCESS table, as held by TCRdb, lists in-frame sequences with V and J called but not all clones. Of the missing ones, under half trace to an unresolved V gene in checked studies; the others have no known cause. The sample table records 70,000 or so clones; about 90% of these occur just once. The biggest ten clones account for just under 0.3% of the sample.

This sequence was found in a female donor with multiple sclerosis, enrolled in a pregnancy study. Here the chain combines TRBV5-1 and TRBJ1-1, with TRBD1 matching 12 junction bases. Specimen: CD4+ T cells from peripheral blood mononuclear cells, collected after pregnancy. The DNA reads as follows: TGCGCCAGCAGCTACGGGACAGGGGGCCTGAACACTGAAGCTTTCTTT. Translated, it gives CASSYGTGGLNTEAFF.